This is a list of T cell receptor beta chains from one sample in a study of T cells expressing NK-cell markers. TCRdb re-called the 5' RACE reads; one entry per CDR3 protein, DNA not given. This sample lists roughly 280,000 distinct CDR3 sequences; its ten largest clones have 0.39%. Sequencing used blood T cells: a sorted CD56 or NKG2C T cell subset, CD4+ or CD8+ T cells, or bulk PBMC T cells (not recorded which). The origin of the receptors is a man aged 18 to 29 in good health. CDR3s include the opening cysteine and the closing phenylalanine or tryptophan.

V gene: TRBV20-1; J gene: TRBJ1-1; CDR3 protein: CSAGTPGNTEAFF
V gene: TRBV7-7; J gene: TRBJ2-2; CDR3 protein: CASSFQTGAGELFF
V gene: TRBV29-1; J gene: TRBJ2-2; CDR3 protein: CSVRRSGRHTGELFF
V gene: TRBV6-5; J gene: TRBJ2-2; CDR3 protein: CASTRDTGELFF
V gene: TRBV20-1; J gene: TRBJ2-2; CDR3 protein: CSASLWRPGTSGRARAGELFF
V gene: TRBV6-1; J gene: TRBJ1-1; CDR3 protein: CASRPGQSNTEAFF
V gene: TRBV18; J gene: TRBJ1-5; CDR3 protein: CASSPQEGNQPQHF
V gene: TRBV12-3/TRBV12-4; J gene: TRBJ1-2; CDR3 protein: CASSQAGGNYGYTF
V gene: TRBV20-1; J gene: TRBJ1-6; CDR3 protein: CSARRRSSSYNSPLHF
V gene: TRBV5-6; J gene: TRBJ1-1; CDR3 protein: CASSLRETEAFF
V gene: TRBV2; J gene: TRBJ2-7; CDR3 protein: CASSESGQGLPEQYF
V gene: TRBV6-1; J gene: TRBJ2-1; CDR3 protein: CASSMKTSGTMSEFF
V gene: TRBV6-5; J gene: TRBJ2-1; CDR3 protein: CASSFSRDSLYEQFF
V gene: TRBV20-1; J gene: TRBJ2-1; CDR3 protein: CSASEGSGSYNEQFF
V gene: TRBV12-3/TRBV12-4; J gene: TRBJ2-7; CDR3 protein: CASSLDSKYTREQYF
V gene: TRBV6-5; J gene: TRBJ2-5; CDR3 protein: CASSYSVAGSKETQYF
V gene: TRBV6-4; J gene: TRBJ2-1; CDR3 protein: CASSRPDGVFRTSGRAYNEQFF
V gene: TRBV12-3/TRBV12-4; J gene: TRBJ2-3; CDR3 protein: CASSSALAGVTLTQYF